This TCR beta chain was captured in a study of lymphopenia after photon versus proton radiotherapy. General observations from the study: Oligoclonal CD8+ Temra expansion after nadir drove photon patients' diversity drop. In patients who died, overall survival fell as post-nadir TCR diversity dropped more. Under photons, naive T cells and diversity fell while effector/memory populations rose.

The data were produced by immunoSEQ multiplex PCR, yet TCRdb's version contains in-frame clones alone and is incomplete. The repertoire holds about 65,000 clones, with 87% as singletons. Germline V gives CDR1 LGHNA, CDR2 YSLEER. V shed 5 bases and J 10 bases; nucleotides not matched to a gene: 7. There are 15 residues in the CDR3. In the case of this clone: The antigen remains unidentified.

V gene TRBV4-3 combines with J gene TRBJ2-1, with TRBD2 matching 14 bases. This receptor was obtained from an elderly man with esophageal cancer. Sample: peripheral blood, taken from a patient treated with proton-based radiotherapy. The CDR3 region has the DNA TGCGCCAGCAGCACCCGGACTAGCGGGGGGCCAGAGCAGTTCTTC. Its translation: CASSTRTSGGPEQFF.